These 10 T cell receptor beta chains share one sample of origin, sequenced in a study of identical twins. TCRdb reprocessed the 5' RACE reads with MiXCR, giving one entry per CDR3 protein. The sample lists about 730,000 distinct CDR3 sequences; 21% were seen once. A further study also used this sample, focusing on T cells expressing NK-cell markers.

Source material: PBMCs. These receptors were obtained from a woman under 30 in good health.

The genes are TRBV20-1 and TRBJ2-7; D is unclear. The CDR3 runs to 11 residues. V lost 6 bases to trimming and J lost 0 bases, with 6 bases between them. Germline CDR1 DFQATT, CDR2 SNEGSKA (reference sequence). Here the CDR3 reads CSAHNSYEQYF. The CDR3, as DNA: TGCAGTGCCCATAACTCCTACGAGCAGTACTTC.

This clonotype was counted between two and nine times. The chain joins TRBV5-1 to TRBJ2-7; D call uncertain. The CDR3 runs to 12 residues. The germline V gene encodes CDR1 SGHRS and CDR2 YFSETQ. Deletions cut 2 bases from V and 5 bases from J, with 8 bases between. In DNA, the CDR3 is TGCGCCAGCAGCTTAGGCCAGGACGAGCAGTACTTC. Its protein product is CASSLGQDEQYF.

The chain couples TRBV7-2 to TRBJ1-5; D gene uncertain. Germline V gene data show CDR1 as SGHTA and CDR2 as FQGNSA. V shed 5 bases and J shed 4 bases, with 9 bases lying between them. This CDR3 is built from 13 residues. CDR3 DNA: TGTGCCAGCAGCCAGGAAGTTAATCAGCCCCAGCATTTT. Its translation: CASSQEVNQPQHF. The variable domain in full, completed from reference TRBV7-2 and TRBJ1-5, reads GAGVSQSPSNKVTEKGKDVELRCDPISGHTALYWYRQSLGQGLEFLIYFQGNSAPDKSGLPSDRFSAERTGGSVSTLTIQRTQQEDSAVYLCASSQEVNQPQHFGDGTRLSIL.

This clonotype was detected only a few times. The rearrangement links TRBV12-3 or TRBV12-4 to TRBJ1-4; unclear D gene. CDR3 size: 16 residues. V dropped 7 bases and J dropped 0 bases, with 15 bases sitting between them. The CDR3 DNA is TGTGCCAGCATGTCGGGCAGGAGGACAACTAATGAAAAACTGTTTTTT. As protein: CASMSGRRTTNEKLFF.

The V call is TRBV5-6, the J call TRBJ2-7; 8 bases map to TRBD2. The CDR3 is 14 residues long. Germline CDR1 reads SGHDT; CDR2 reads YYEEEE. The ends lost 4 bases at V and 3 bases at J; junction bases unmatched: 6. The DNA of the CDR3 is TGTGCCAGCAGCACCCTCACTAGCGGCTACGAGCAGTACTTC. This gives the protein CASSTLTSGYEQYF.

This clonotype was observed a handful of times. The rearrangement uses TRBV5-4 and TRBJ1-5; D unresolved. The CDR3 runs to 13 residues. Germline V gene lookup returns CDR1 SGHNT and CDR2 YYREEE (reference sequence). Trimming cost V 2 bases and J 7 bases, with 10 bases left between them. The CDR3 sequence is CASSFIPGQPQHF. The CDR3 DNA follows: TGTGCCAGCAGCTTCATTCCCGGGCAGCCCCAGCATTTT.

The chain links TRBV10-3 to TRBJ2-3, with TRBD2 as a possible D gene (5 bases). The length of the CDR3 is 15 residues. Trimming left V 3 bases short and J 5 bases short, with 15 bases between. Germline V gene data show CDR1 as ENHRY and CDR2 as SYGVKD. CDR3 DNA sequence: TGTGCCATCAGTGACGGGCCGGGATCTGAAGATACGCAGTATTTT. As protein: CAISDGPGSEDTQYF.

The chain joins TRBV5-4 to TRBJ2-1, with 12 bases that match TRBD2. The CDR3 has 16 amino acids. The V gene's germline CDR1 is SGHNT and CDR2 YYREEE (reference sequence). With 4 bases clipped from V and 8 bases from J, the junction kept 10 bases outside the gene matches. The CDR3 spells CASSKGLAGVRDEQFF. The DNA of the CDR3 is TGTGCCAGCAGCAAGGGACTAGCGGGTGTTCGTGATGAGCAGTTCTTC.

This clonotype was detected many times. The chain is built from TRBV7-9 and TRBJ2-3; D could derive from TRBD1 or TRBD2 (5 bases each). Germline CDR1 is SEHNR and CDR2 is FQNEAQ (reference sequence). The V gene lost 4 bases and the J gene lost 0 bases, with 11 bases spanning the gap. CDR3 length: 15 amino acids. CDR3 protein: CASSSEGRSTDTQYF. The CDR3, as DNA: TGTGCCAGCAGCTCCGAGGGGCGAAGCACAGATACGCAGTATTTT.

In its sample, this clonotype was seen once. This rearrangement joins TRBV11-3 to TRBJ2-2; D may be TRBD1 (5 bases). Germline values: CDR1 SGHNT, CDR2 YENEEA. The CDR3 is 14 residues long. The germline V and J ends were trimmed by 3 bases and 7 bases, with 12 bases remaining between them. DNA for the CDR3: TGTGCCAGCAGCTTGTGGCAGGGCAACGGGGAGCTGTTTTTT. Protein product: CASSLWQGNGELFF. Filled out from reference TRBV11-3 and TRBJ2-2, the complete variable domain reads EAGVVQSPRYKIIEKKQPVAFWCNPISGHNTLYWYLQNLGQGPELLIRYENEEAVDDSQLPKDRFSAERLKGVDSTLKIQPAELGDSAVYLCASSLWQGNGELFFGEGSRLTVL.